These 6 T cell receptor beta chains were all obtained from the same sample, sequenced in a study of blood T cell repertoires in COVID-19. TCRdb's copy holds only in-frame clones and misses some; the assay was immunoSEQ multiplex PCR. The repertoire holds some 70,000 clones, around 90% seen once, with 7.3% in the top ten. The sequencing sample was made of peripheral blood. These receptors were obtained from a man aged 40-49 years with COVID-19, enrolled during active disease.

This chain links TRBV28 with TRBJ1-2; D uncertain. The germline CDR1 and CDR2 sequences are MDHEN and SYDVKM. The CDR3 extends over 14 amino acids. With 6 bases removed from V and 4 bases from J, the gap between germline ends came to 15 bases. The CDR3 DNA sequence: TGTGCCAGCAGAACCCCCCGGCGGGGCTATGGCTACACCTTC. Its protein product is CASRTPRRGYGYTF.

This chain uses TRBV6-2 or TRBV6-3 with TRBJ2-5; 7 bases match TRBD2. The germline CDR1 and CDR2 sequences are MNHEY and SVGEGT. There are 14 residues in the CDR3. The V and J ends lost 6 bases and 0 bases, in that order; junction bases with no gene match: 4. CDR3 DNA sequence: TGTGCCAGCAGCCCCGGGACTAACCAAGAGACCCAGTACTTC. It is translated as CASSPGTNQETQYF.

The V gene is TRBV12-5, the J gene TRBJ2-1, with D perhaps matching TRBD1 (5 bases). Between the trimmed V and J ends, which lost 6 bases and 15 bases, there was a span of 30 bases. Germline CDR1 LGHNT, CDR2 FRNRAP. The CDR3 covers 16 residues. In nucleotides, the CDR3 is TGTGCTAGTGGCCCACGAGGCCCAGGGTGGGGTGGAGATCGGTTCTTC. This translates into CASGPRGPGWGGDRFF.

V and J are TRBV19 and TRBJ2-7, with 10 bases matching TRBD1. From germline, CDR1 is LNHDA and CDR2 SQIVND (reference sequence). CDR3 length: 14 residues. J was trimmed by 1 base and V by 4 bases; bases with no gene match: 1. CDR3 protein: CASSTDRGSYEQYF. CDR3 DNA: TGTGCCAGTAGTACGGACAGGGGGTCCTACGAGCAGTACTTC.

The chain is built from TRBV30 and TRBJ2-5; 7 bases fit TRBD2. The CDR3 spans 15 residues. The trim removed 0 bases at V and 2 bases at J, leaving 6 bases unmatched. CDR1 and CDR2 (germline): GTSNPN, SVGIG (reference sequence). CDR3 loop: CAWSVRGGVQETQYF. CDR3 in DNA: TGTGCCTGGAGTGTGAGGGGAGGGGTGCAAGAGACCCAGTACTTC.

V usage is TRBV19 and J usage is TRBJ2-2; D is possibly TRBD1 (5 bases). V was pared by 6 bases and J by 6 bases, with 8 bases between. CDR1 LNHDA and CDR2 SQIVND come from the germline V gene (reference sequence). The CDR3 sequence is 12 residues long. In DNA form, the CDR3 reads TGTGCCAGTAGCAGGGAACCCGGGGAGCTGTTTTTT. Translation: CASSREPGELFF.